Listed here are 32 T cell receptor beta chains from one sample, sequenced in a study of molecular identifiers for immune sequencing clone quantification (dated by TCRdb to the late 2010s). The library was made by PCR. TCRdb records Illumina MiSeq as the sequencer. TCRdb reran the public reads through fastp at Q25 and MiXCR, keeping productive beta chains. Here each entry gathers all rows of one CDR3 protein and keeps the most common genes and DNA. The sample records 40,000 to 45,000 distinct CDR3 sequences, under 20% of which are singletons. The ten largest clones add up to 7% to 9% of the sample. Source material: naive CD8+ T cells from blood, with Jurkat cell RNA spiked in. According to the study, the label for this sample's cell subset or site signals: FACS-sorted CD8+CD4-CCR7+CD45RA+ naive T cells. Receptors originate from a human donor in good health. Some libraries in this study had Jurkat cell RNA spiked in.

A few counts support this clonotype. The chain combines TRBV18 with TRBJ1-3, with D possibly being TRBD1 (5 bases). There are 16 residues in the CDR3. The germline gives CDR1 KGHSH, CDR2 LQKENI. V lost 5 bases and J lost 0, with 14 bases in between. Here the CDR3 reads CASSTTEFLSGNTIYF. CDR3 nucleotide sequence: TGTGCCAGCTCAACGACAGAGTTTCTCTCTGGAAACACCATATATTTT.

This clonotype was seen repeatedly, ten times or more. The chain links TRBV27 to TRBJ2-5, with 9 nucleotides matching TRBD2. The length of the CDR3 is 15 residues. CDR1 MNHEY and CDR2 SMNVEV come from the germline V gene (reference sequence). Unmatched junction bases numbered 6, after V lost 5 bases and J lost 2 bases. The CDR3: CASSPGLAPQETQYF. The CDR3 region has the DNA TGTGCCAGCAGTCCGGGACTAGCCCCTCAAGAGACCCAGTACTTC.

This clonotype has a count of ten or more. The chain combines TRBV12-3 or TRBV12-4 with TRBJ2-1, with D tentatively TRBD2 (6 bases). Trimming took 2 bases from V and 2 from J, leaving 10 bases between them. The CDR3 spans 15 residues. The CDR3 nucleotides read TGTGCCAGCAGTTTATCGGGAGTCGCCTACAATGAGCAGTTCTTC. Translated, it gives CASSLSGVAYNEQFF.

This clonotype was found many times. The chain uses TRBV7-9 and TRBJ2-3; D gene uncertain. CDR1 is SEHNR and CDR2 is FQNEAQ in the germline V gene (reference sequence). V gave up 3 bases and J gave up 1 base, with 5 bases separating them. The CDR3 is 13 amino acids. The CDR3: CASSFPGTDTQYF. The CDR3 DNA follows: TGTGCCAGCAGCTTCCCGGGCACAGATACGCAGTATTTT.

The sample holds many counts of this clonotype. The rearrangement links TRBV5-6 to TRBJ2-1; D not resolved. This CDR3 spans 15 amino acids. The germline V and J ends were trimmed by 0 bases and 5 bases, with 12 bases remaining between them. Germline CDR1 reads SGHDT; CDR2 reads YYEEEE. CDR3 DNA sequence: TGTGCCAGCAGCTTGGGTGGCCAGGCCCACAATGAGCAGTTCTTC. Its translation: CASSLGGQAHNEQFF.

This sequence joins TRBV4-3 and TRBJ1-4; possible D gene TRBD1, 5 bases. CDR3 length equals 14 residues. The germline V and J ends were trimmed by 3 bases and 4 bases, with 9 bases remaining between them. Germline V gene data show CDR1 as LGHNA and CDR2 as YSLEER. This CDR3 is CASSQGRYNEKLFF. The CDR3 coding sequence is TGCGCCAGCAGCCAGGGACGGTATAATGAAAAACTGTTTTTT.

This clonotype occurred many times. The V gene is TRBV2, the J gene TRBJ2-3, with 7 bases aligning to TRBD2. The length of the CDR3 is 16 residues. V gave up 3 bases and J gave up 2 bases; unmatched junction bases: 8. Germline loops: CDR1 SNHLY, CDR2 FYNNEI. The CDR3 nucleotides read TGTGCCAGCAGTGATCAGCTAGCGGACCCCACAGATACGCAGTATTTT. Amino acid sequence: CASSDQLADPTDTQYF.

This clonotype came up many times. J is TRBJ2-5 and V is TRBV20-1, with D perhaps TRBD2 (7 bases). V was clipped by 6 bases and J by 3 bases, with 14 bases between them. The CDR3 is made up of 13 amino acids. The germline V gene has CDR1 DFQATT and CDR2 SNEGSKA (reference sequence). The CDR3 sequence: CSATTGREETQYF. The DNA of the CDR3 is TGCAGTGCCACTACAGGGAGGGAAGAGACCCAGTACTTC.

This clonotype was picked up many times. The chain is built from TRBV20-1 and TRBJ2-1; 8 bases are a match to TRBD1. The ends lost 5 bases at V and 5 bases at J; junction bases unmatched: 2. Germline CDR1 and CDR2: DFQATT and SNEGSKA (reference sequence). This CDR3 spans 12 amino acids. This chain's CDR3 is CSAEDRDNEQFF. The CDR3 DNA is TGCAGTGCTGAGGACAGGGACAATGAGCAGTTCTTC.

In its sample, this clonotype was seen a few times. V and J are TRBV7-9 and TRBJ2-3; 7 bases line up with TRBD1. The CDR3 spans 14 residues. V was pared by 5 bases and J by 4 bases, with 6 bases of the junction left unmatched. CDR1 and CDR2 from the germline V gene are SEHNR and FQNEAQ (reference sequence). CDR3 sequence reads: CASSKDRVADTQYF. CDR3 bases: TGTGCCAGCAGCAAAGACAGGGTCGCAGATACGCAGTATTTT.

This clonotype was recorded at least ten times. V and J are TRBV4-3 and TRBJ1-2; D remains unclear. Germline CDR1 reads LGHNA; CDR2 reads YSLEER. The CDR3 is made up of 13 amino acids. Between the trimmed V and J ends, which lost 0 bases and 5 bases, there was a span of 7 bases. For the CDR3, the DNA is TGCGCCAGCAGCCAAGATTTGGGGTATGGCTACACCTTC. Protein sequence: CASSQDLGYGYTF.

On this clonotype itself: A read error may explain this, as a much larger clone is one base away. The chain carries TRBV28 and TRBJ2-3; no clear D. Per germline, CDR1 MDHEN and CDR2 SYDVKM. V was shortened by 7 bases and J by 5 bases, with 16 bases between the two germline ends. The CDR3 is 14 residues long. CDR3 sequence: CASNFSGVIDTQYF. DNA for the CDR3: TGTGCCAGCAATTTTTCTGGGGTTATAGATACGCAGTATTTT.

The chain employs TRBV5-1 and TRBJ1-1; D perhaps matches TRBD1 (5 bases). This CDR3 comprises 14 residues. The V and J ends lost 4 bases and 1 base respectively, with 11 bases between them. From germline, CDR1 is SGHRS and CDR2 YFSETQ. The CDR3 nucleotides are TGCGCCAGCAGCGTTGCAGGGAGGAACACTGAAGCTTTCTTT. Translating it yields CASSVAGRNTEAFF.

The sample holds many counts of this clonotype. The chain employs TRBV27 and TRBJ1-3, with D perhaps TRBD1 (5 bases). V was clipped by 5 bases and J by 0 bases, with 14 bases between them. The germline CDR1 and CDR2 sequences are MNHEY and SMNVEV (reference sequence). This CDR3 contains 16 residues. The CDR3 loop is CASSRHTGDSGNTIYF. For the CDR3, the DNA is TGTGCCAGCAGTCGACATACGGGGGACTCTGGAAACACCATATATTTT.

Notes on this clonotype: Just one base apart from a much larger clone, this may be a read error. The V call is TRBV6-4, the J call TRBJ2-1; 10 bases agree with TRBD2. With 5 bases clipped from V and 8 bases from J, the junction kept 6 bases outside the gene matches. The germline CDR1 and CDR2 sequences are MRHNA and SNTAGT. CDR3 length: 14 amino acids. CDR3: CASSILAGYDEQFF. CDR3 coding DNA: TGTGCCAGCAGTATACTAGCGGGGTACGATGAGCAGTTCTTC.

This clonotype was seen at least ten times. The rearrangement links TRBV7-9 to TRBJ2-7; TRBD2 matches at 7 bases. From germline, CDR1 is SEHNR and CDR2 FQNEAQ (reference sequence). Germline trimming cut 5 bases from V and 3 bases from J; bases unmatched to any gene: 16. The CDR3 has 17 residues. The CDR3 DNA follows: TGTGCCAGCAGCCCACCCGCTTTTCGGGCTAGCGGCTACGAGCAGTACTTC. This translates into CASSPPAFRASGYEQYF.

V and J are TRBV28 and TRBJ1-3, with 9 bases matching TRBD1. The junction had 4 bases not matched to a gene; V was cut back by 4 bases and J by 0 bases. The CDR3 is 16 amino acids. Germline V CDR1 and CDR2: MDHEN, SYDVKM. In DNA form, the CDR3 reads TGTGCCAGCAGTTCGGGACAGGGTAACTCTGGAAACACCATATATTTT. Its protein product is CASSSGQGNSGNTIYF.

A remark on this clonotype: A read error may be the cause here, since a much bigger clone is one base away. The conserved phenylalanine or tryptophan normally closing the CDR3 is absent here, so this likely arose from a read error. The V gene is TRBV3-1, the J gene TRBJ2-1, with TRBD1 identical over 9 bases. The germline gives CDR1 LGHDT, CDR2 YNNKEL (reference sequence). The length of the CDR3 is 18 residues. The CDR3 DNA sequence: TGTGCCAGCAGCCAAGACTGGGAGGGACAGGGCCTATACAGTGAGCAGTTCCTC. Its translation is CASSQDWEGQGLYSEQFL.

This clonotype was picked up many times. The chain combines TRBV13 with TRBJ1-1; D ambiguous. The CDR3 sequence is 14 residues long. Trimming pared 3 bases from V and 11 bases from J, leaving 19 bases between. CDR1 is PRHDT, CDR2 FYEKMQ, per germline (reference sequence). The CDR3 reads CASSFATTGNLAFF. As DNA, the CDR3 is TGTGCCAGCAGCTTCGCGACGACGGGAAACCTGGCTTTCTTT.

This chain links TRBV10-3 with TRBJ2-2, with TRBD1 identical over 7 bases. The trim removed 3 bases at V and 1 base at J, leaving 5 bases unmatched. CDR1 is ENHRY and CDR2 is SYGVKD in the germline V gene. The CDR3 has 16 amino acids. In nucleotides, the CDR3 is TGTGCCATCAGTGATCGGACAGGCGAGAACACCGGGGAGCTGTTTTTT. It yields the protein CAISDRTGENTGELFF.

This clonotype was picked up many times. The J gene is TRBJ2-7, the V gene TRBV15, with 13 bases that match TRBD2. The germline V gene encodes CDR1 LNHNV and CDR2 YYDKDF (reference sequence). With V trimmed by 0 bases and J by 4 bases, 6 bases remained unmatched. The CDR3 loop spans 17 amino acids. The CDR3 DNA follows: TGTGCCACCAGCAGAGATGGACTAGCGGGAGCGACTTACGAGCAGTACTTC. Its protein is CATSRDGLAGATYEQYF.

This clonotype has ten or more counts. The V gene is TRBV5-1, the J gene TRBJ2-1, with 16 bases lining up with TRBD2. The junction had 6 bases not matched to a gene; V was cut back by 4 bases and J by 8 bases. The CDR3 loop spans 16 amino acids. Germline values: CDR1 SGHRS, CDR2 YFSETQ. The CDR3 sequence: CASSPGLAGGSHEQFF. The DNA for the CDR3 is TGCGCCAGCAGCCCGGGACTAGCGGGAGGGTCCCATGAGCAGTTCTTC.

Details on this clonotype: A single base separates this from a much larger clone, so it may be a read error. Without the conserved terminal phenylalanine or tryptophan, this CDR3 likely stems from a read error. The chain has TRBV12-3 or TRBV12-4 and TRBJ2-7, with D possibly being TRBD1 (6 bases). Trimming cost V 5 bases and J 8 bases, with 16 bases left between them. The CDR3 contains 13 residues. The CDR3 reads CASSPADWGQQYS. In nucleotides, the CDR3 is TGTGCCAGCAGTCCAGCGGACTGGGGGCAGCAGTACTCC.

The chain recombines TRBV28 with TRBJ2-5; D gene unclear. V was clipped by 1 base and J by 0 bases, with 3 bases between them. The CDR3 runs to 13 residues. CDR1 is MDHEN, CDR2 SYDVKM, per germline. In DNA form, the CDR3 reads TGTGCCAGCAGTTTATTCAACCAAGAGACCCAGTACTTC. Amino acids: CASSLFNQETQYF.

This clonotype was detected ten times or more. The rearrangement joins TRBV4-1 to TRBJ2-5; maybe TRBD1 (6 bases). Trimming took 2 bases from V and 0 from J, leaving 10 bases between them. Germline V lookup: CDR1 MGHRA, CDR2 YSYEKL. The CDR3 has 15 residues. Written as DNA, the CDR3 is TGCGCCAGCAGCCAACTTGACAGGCACCAAGAGACCCAGTACTTC. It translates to CASSQLDRHQETQYF.

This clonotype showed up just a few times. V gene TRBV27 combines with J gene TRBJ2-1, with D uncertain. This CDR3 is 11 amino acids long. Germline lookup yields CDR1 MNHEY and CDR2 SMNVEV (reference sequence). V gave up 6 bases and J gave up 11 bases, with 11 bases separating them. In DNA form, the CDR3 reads TGTGCCAGCAGCACCCGAGAAAAGCAGTTCTTC. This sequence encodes CASSTREKQFF.

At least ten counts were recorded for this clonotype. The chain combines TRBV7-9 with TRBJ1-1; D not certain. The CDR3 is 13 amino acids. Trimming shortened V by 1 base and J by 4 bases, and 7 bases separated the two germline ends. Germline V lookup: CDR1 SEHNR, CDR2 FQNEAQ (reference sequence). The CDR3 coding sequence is TGTGCCAGCAGCTTAGGGACTATCACTGAAGCTTTCTTT. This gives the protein CASSLGTITEAFF. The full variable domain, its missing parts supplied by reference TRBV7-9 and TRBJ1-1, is DTGVSQNPRHKITKRGQNVTFRCDPISEHNRLYWYRQTLGQGPEFLTYFQNEAQLEKSRLLSDRFSAERPKGSFSTLEIQRTEQGDSAMYLCASSLGTITEAFFGQGTRLTVV.

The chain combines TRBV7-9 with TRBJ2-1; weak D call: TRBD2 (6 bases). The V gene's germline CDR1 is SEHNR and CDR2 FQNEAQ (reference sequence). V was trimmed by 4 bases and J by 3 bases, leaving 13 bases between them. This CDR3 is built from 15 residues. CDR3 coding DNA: TGTGCCAGCAGCTCCACCCGACTAGACTACAATGAGCAGTTCTTC. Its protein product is CASSSTRLDYNEQFF. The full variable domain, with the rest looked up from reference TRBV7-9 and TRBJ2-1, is DTGVSQNPRHKITKRGQNVTFRCDPISEHNRLYWYRQTLGQGPEFLTYFQNEAQLEKSRLLSDRFSAERPKGSFSTLEIQRTEQGDSAMYLCASSSTRLDYNEQFFGPGTRLTVL.

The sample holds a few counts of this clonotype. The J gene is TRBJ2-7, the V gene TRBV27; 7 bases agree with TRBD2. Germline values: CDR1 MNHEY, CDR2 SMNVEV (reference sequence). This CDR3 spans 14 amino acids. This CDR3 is CALRRRASGYEQYF. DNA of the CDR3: TGTGCTTTGCGGAGGCGTGCTAGCGGCTACGAGCAGTACTTC.

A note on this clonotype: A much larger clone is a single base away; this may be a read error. The CDR3 reads CASSPGLPSTDTQYF. In nucleotides, the CDR3 is TGTGCCAGCAGCCCCGGACTTCCCTCCACAGATACGCAGTATTTT. V and J are TRBV5-6 and TRBJ2-3; the D gene is possibly TRBD2 (5 bases). The CDR3 extends over 15 amino acids. CDR1 is SGHDT, CDR2 YYEEEE, per germline. V was clipped by 4 bases and J by 2 bases, with 14 bases between them.

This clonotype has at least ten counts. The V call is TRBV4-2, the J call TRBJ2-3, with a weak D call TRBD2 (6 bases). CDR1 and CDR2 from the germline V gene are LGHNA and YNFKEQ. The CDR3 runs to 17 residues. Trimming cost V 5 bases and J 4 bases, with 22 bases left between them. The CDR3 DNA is TGTGCCAGCAGCTTCTCCGCTAGCGCCCCCCGGGCAGATACGCAGTATTTT. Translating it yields CASSFSASAPRADTQYF.

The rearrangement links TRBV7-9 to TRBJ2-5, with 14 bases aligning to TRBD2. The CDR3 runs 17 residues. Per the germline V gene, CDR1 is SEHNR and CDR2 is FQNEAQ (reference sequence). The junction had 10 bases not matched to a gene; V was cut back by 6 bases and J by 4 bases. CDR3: CASSLFGGTSGRETQYF. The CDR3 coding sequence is TGTGCCAGCAGTCTTTTTGGAGGGACTAGCGGGAGAGAGACCCAGTACTTC.